One sample yielded the 8 T cell receptor beta chains listed below, sequenced in a study of T cell repertoires in cytomegalovirus infection (dated by TCRdb to between 2019 and 2020). This sample was sequenced with an Illumina HiSeq 1500. TCRdb applied fastp at Q25 and MiXCR to the public reads, then kept only in-frame beta chains. Identical CDR3 protein sequences are pooled into one entry, listed with their most common genes and DNA. The sample has 300,000 or so distinct CDR3 sequences on record, about 25% of them singletons. The ten largest account for about an eighth of the sample. Per the publication, the treatment or condition label means: in vitro stimulation with specific CMV peptide epitopes to enrich CMV-specific T cells. These TCRs' antigens remain unknown. This sample comprised cultured PBMCs, obtained from culture after CMV antigen stimulation. The receptors were sampled from a human donor in good health (CMV status not recorded). Some clones in this sample may be carry-over from other donors' samples.

The chain employs TRBV6-6 and TRBJ2-1, with D perhaps matching TRBD1 (6 bases). The V gene's germline CDR1 is MNHNY and CDR2 SVGAGI (reference sequence). The CDR3 loop spans 15 amino acids. V was trimmed by 2 bases and J by 3 bases, leaving 11 bases between them. CDR3 bases: TGTGCCAGCAGTTACGCTCAGGGGAACTACAATGAGCAGTTCTTC. It is translated as CASSYAQGNYNEQFF.

This clonotype occurred a few times. The chain joins TRBV2 to TRBJ2-7, with D unclear. The CDR3 spans 11 residues. Germline V CDR1 and CDR2: SNHLY, FYNNEI. V was pared by 5 bases and J by 3 bases, with 5 bases between. The CDR3 sequence: CASSYDYEQYV. CDR3 bases: TGTGCCAGCAGTTACGACTACGAGCAGTACGTC.

In this sample, this clonotype turned up many times. The chain recombines TRBV7-2 with TRBJ1-2; D unclear. The V end was cut by 6 bases, the J end by 6 bases, with 20 bases between. Germline V gene data show CDR1 as SGHTA and CDR2 as FQGNSA. This CDR3 comprises 15 residues. CDR3 bases: TGTGCCAGCAGGTTACAGTTAAACCGAGGGAATGGCTACACCTTC. Protein product: CASRLQLNRGNGYTF.

The V call is TRBV24-1, the J call TRBJ2-7, with 9 bases lining up with TRBD1. Germline V gives CDR1 KGHDR, CDR2 SFDVKD. The J segment lost 4 bases and the V segment lost 1 base, leaving 10 bases of the junction unmatched. The CDR3 totals 17 residues. The CDR3 spells CATSDLHTGTGRYEQYV. As DNA, the CDR3 is TGTGCCACCAGTGATTTACACACCGGGACAGGGCGATACGAGCAGTACGTC.

This clonotype was counted only a few times. The CDR3 DNA is TGTGCCAGCAGTGAAGTTTTAGGGAGGGCATACGGGGAGCTGTTTTTT. This translates into CASSEVLGRAYGELFF. V and J are TRBV6-1 and TRBJ2-2, with 7 bases that match TRBD2. This CDR3 comprises 16 residues. The V gene end was trimmed by 1 base and the J gene end by 7 bases; junction bases not matched to a gene: 9. CDR1 MNHNS and CDR2 SASEGT come from the germline V gene.

The chain links TRBV7-2 to TRBJ2-1; tentatively, D is TRBD2 (5 bases). The ends were cut back, 1 base at V and 9 bases at J, with 10 bases in the middle. The CDR3 loop spans 13 amino acids. Germline assignment: CDR1 SGHTA and CDR2 FQGNSA. The CDR3 here is CASSLGPEGEQFF. The CDR3 DNA sequence: TGTGCCAGCAGCTTAGGTCCCGAGGGTGAGCAGTTCTTC.

This clonotype was seen more than once but under ten times. The J gene is TRBJ2-1, the V gene TRBV10-3, with 7 nucleotides matching TRBD2. Germline CDR1 and CDR2: ENHRY and SYGVKD. The CDR3 length is 17 residues. The V segment lost 0 bases and the J segment 3 bases; nucleotides outside the gene matches: 8. The CDR3 DNA sequence: TGTGCCATCAGTGAGTCTTCGCCTAGCGGAGTCTACAATGAGCAGTTCTTC. This sequence encodes CAISESSPSGVYNEQFF.

V usage is TRBV5-1 and J usage is TRBJ2-7, with 7 bases that match TRBD1. CDR1 and CDR2 from the germline V gene are SGHRS and YFSETQ. The V and J ends lost 4 bases and 0 bases, in that order; junction bases with no gene match: 7. This CDR3 has 15 residues. The CDR3: CASSPFGQVSYEQYF. The CDR3 DNA reads as TGCGCCAGCAGCCCCTTCGGACAGGTCTCCTACGAGCAGTACTTC.